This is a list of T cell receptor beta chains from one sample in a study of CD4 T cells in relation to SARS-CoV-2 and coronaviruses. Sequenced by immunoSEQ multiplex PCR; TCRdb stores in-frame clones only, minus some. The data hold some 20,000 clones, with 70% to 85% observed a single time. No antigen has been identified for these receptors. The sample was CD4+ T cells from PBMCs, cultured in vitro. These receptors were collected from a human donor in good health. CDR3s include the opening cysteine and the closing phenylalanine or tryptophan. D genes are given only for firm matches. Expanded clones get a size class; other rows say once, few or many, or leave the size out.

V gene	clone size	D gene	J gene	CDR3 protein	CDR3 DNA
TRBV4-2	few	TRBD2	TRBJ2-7	CASSQDLMRLAGEEGEQYF	TGTGCCAGCAGCCAAGATCTAATGCGACTAGCGGGAGAGGAGGGCGAGCAGTACTTC
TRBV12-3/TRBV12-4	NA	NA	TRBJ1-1	CASRFSDYTEAFF	TGTGCCAGCAGGTTCTCGGATTACACTGAAGCTTTCTTT
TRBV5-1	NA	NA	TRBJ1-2	CASSDINYGYTF	TGCGCCAGCAGCGACATAAACTATGGCTACACCTTC
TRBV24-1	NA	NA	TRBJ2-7	CATGGSRDNEQYF	TGTGCCACCGGGGGGAGCAGGGACAACGAGCAGTACTTC
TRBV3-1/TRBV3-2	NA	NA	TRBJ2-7	CASSRDQNYEQYF	TGTGCCAGCAGCAGGGACCAAAACTACGAGCAGTACTTC
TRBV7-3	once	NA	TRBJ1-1	CASSSGGAREAFF	TGTGCCAGCAGCTCAGGAGGGGCTCGTGAAGCTTTCTTT
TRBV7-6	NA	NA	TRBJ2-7	CASSLDQGAYEQYF	TGTGCCAGCAGCTTAGACCAGGGCGCCTACGAGCAGTACTTC
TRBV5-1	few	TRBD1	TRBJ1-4	CASSSGTGGGEKLFF	TGCGCCAGCAGCTCTGGGACAGGGGGAGGTGAAAAACTGTTTTTT
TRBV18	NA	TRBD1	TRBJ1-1	CASSPGTGISNTEAFF	TGTGCCAGCTCACCAGGGACAGGTATTTCGAACACTGAAGCTTTCTTT
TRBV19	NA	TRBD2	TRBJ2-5	CASSKRLAGGVVETQYF	TGTGCCAGTAGTAAGAGATTAGCGGGAGGGGTCGTAGAGACCCAGTACTTC
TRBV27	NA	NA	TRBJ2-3	CASSDLRTDTQYF	TGTGCCAGCAGTGACTTACGCACAGATACGCAGTATTTT
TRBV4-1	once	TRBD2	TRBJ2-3	CASSQQTGLAGGSTDTQYF	TGCGCCAGCAGCCAACAAACGGGACTAGCGGGAGGAAGCACAGATACGCAGTATTTT
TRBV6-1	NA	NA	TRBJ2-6	CASSEGEGANVLTF	TGTGCCAGCAGTGAAGGTGAGGGGGCCAACGTCCTGACTTTC
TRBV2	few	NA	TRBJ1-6	CASVVVYNSPLHF	TGTGCCAGCGTCGTCGTCTATAATTCACCCCTCCACTTT
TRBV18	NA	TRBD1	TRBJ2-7	CASSPPGQGSPYEQYF	TGTGCCAGCTCACCCCCCGGACAGGGGAGTCCTTACGAGCAGTACTTC
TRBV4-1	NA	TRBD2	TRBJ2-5	CASSPGTSGRMTETQYF	TGCGCCAGCAGCCCAGGGACTAGCGGGAGGATGACAGAGACCCAGTACTTC
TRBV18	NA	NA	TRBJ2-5	CASSPQRQLETQYF	TGTGCCAGCTCACCACAACGACAACTAGAGACCCAGTACTTC
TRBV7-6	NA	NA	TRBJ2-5	CASSLSGLETQYF	TGTGCCAGCAGCTTAAGCGGACTGGAGACCCAGTACTTC
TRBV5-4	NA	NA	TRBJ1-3	CASSLQGLNGDTIYF	TGTGCCAGCAGCCTACAGGGCCTTAACGGGGACACCATATATTTT
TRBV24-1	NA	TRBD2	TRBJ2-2	CATSDLRAGGSTGELFF	TGTGCCACCAGTGATTTGCGGGCGGGGGGCTCCACCGGGGAGCTGTTTTTT
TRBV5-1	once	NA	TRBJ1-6	CASSLGQNSPLHF	TGCGCCAGCAGCTTGGGACAGAATTCACCCCTCCACTTT
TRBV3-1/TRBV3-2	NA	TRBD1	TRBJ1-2	CASSSGQGNYGYTF	TGTGCCAGCAGCTCGGGACAGGGGAACTATGGCTACACCTTC
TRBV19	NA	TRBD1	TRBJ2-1	CASSMGTGSASEQFF	TGTGCCAGTAGTATGGGGACAGGGTCGGCTAGTGAGCAGTTCTTC
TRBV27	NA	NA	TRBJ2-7	CASRNVGGEQYF	TGTGCCAGCAGGAACGTGGGGGGCGAGCAGTACTTC
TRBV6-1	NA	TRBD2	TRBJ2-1	CASSEARTSGKNEQFF	TGTGCCAGCAGTGAAGCGCGGACTAGCGGGAAAAATGAGCAGTTCTTC
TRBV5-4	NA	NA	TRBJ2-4	CASSLGAEKNIQYF	TGTGCCAGCAGCTTGGGAGCGGAAAAAAACATTCAGTACTTC
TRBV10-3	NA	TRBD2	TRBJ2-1	CAISAAVGSAGAFIEQFF	TGTGCCATCAGCGCCGCCGTTGGGTCAGCGGGAGCATTTATTGAGCAGTTCTTC
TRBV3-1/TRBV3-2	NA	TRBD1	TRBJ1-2	CASSRGTGANYGYTF	TGTGCCAGCAGTCGGGGGACAGGGGCGAACTATGGCTACACCTTC